This T cell receptor (beta chain) was captured in a study of metastatic and nonmetastatic thyroid tumors. In the study overall: Blood and tumor or nodule tissue repertoires from malignant and benign thyroid patients were compared. General study results and limits: Significantly higher TCR beta diversity was reportedly seen in malignant thyroid tumors than benign nodules, in blood and tumor.

TCRdb re-analyzed the PCR reads using MiXCR. The table has about 47,000 clones, around 23% seen once; the top ten hold 3.4%. All patients reached thyroid surgery having received no treatment beforehand. Per germline, CDR1 SEHNR and CDR2 FQNEAQ (reference sequence). Trimming removed 1 base from V and 5 bases from J; junction bases left unmatched: 6. The CDR3 spans 15 residues. Points on this clone: No antigen is known for it.

What was sequenced was blood. The TCR sequence derives from a male donor with papillary thyroid cancer or a benign thyroid nodule (not recorded which). Some clones in this sample may be carry-over from other donors' samples. The chain carries TRBV7-9 and TRBJ2-5, with 8 nucleotides matching TRBD2. CDR3 nucleotides: TGTGCCAGCAGCTTAGATCCGGGACTAGAGGAGACCCAGTACTTC. Its protein product is CASSLDPGLEETQYF.